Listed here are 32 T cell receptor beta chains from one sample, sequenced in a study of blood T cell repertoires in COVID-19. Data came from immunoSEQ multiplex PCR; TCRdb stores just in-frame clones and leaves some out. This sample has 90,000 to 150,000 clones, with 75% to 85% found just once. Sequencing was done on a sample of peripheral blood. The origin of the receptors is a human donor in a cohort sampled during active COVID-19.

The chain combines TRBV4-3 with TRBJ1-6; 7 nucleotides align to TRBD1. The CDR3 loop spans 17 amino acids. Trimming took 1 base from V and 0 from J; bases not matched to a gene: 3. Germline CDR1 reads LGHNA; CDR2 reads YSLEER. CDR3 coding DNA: TGCGCCAGCAGCCAAGGAGGGGGCAGCTCCTATAATTCACCCCTCCACTTT. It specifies CASSQGGGSSYNSPLHF.

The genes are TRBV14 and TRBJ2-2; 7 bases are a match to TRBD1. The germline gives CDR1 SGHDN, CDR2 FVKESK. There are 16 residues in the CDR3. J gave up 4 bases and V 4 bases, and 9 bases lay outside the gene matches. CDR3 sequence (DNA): TGTGCCAGCAGCCCGGGGACAGATAAAATCACCGGGGAGCTGTTTTTT. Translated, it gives CASSPGTDKITGELFF. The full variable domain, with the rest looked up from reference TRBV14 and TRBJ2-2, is EAGVTQFPSHSVIEKGQTVTLRCDPISGHDNLYWYRRVMGKEIKFLLHFVKESKQDESGMPNNRFLAERTGGTYSTLKVQPAELEDSGVYFCASSPGTDKITGELFFGEGSRLTVL.

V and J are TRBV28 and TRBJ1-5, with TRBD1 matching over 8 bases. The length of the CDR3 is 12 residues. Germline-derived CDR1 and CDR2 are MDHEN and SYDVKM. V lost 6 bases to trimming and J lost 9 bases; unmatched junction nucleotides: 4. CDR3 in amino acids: CASSTGGWPQHF. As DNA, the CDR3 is TGTGCCAGCAGCACAGGGGGGTGGCCCCAGCATTTT.

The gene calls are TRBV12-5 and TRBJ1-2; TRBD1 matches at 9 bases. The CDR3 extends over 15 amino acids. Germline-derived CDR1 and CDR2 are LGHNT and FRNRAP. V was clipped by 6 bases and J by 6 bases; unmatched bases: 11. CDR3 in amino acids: CASGNRDRESDGYTF. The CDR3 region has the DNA TGTGCTAGTGGAAACCGGGACAGGGAATCGGATGGCTACACCTTC. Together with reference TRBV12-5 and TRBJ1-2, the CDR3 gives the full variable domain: DARVTQTPRHKVTEMGQEVTMRCQPILGHNTVFWYRQTMMQGLELLAYFRNRAPLDDSGMPKDRFSAEMPDATLATLKIQPSEPRDSAVYFCASGNRDRESDGYTFGSGTRLTVV.

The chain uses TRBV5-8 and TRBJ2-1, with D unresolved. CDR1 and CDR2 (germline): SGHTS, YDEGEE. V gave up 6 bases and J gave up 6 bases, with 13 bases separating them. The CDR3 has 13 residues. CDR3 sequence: CASTMSHGNEQFF. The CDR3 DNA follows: TGTGCCAGCACCATGAGCCACGGCAATGAGCAGTTCTTC.

CDR3 DNA: TGTGCCAGCTCACCCAGGTCAGGGGTTGCTGAAGCTTTCTTT. Translated, it gives CASSPRSGVAEAFF. This chain connects TRBV18 to TRBJ1-1; the D gene is possibly TRBD1 (6 bases). The V gene's germline CDR1 is KGHSH and CDR2 LQKENI. The CDR3 sequence is 14 residues long. The ends were cut back, 3 bases at V and 6 bases at J, with 14 bases in the middle.

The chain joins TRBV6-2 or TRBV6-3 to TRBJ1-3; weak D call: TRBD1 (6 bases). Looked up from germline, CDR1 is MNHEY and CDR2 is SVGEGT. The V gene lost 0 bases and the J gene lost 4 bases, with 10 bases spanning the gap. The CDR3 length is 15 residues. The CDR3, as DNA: TGTGCCAGCAGTTACTCGATGACAGGCGGAAACACCATATATTTT. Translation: CASSYSMTGGNTIYF.

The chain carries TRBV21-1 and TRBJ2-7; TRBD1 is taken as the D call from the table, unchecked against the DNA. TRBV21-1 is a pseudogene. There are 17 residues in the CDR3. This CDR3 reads CASSKGGRTDESYEQYF. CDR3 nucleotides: TGTGCCAGCAGCAAAGGAGGTCGGACAGATGAGTCCTACGAGCAGTACTTC.

CDR3 nucleotide sequence: TGTGCCAGCAGCTCGGGTCAGTACTCTGGAAACACCATATATTTT. Its protein is CASSSGQYSGNTIYF. V gene TRBV7-6 combines with J gene TRBJ1-3; no reliable D call. Germline V gives CDR1 SGHVS, CDR2 FNYEAQ. The germline V and J ends were trimmed by 4 bases and 0 bases, with 10 bases remaining between them. This CDR3 has 15 residues.

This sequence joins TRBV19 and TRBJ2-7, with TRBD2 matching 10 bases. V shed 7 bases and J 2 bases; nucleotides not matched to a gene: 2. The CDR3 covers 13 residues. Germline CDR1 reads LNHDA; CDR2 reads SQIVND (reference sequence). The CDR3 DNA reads TGTGCCAGTACTAGCGGGAGAACCTACGAGCAGTACTTC. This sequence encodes CASTSGRTYEQYF.

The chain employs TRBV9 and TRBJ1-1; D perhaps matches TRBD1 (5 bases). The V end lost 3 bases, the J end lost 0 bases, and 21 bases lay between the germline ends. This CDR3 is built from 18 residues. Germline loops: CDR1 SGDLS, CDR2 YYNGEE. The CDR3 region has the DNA TGTGCCAGCAGCGCTGGGGGAGGGTTCGGGTCTCTGAACACTGAAGCTTTCTTT. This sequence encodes CASSAGGGFGSLNTEAFF.

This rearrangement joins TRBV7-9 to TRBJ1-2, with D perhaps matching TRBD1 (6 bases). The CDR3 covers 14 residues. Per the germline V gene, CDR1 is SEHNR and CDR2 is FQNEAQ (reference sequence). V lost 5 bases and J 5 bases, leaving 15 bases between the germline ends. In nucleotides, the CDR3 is TGTGCCAGCAGCCCAACGGACAGACGTTATGGCTACACCTTC. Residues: CASSPTDRRYGYTF.

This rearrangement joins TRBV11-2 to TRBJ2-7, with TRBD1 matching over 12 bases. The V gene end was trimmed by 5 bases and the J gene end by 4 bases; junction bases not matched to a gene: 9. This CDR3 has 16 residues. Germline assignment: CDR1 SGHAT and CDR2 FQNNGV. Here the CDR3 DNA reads TGTGCCAGCAGCCCCGGGACAGGGGGCGCGAGGTACGAGCAGTACTTC. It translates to CASSPGTGGARYEQYF.

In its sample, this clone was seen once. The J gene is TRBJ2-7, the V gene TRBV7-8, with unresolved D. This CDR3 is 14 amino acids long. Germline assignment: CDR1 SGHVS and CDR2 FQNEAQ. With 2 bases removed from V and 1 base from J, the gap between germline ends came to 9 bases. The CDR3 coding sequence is TGTGCCAGCAGCTTAATTTTGGAGTCCTACGAGCAGTACTTC. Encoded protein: CASSLILESYEQYF.

CDR3 amino acids: CASSDGTSGYEQYF. DNA of the CDR3: TGTGCCAGCAGCGACGGGACTAGCGGCTACGAGCAGTACTTC. This chain joins TRBV9 and TRBJ2-7; TRBD2 agrees at 11 bases. CDR1 and CDR2 (germline): SGDLS, YYNGEE. The CDR3 loop spans 14 amino acids. Germline trimming cut 3 bases from V and 3 bases from J; bases unmatched to any gene: 2.

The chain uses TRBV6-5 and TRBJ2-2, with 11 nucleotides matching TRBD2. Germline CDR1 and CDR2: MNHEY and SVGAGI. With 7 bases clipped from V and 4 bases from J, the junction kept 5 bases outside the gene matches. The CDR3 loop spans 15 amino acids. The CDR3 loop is CASKQGTSGTGELFF. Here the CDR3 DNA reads TGTGCCAGCAAACAAGGGACTAGCGGCACCGGGGAGCTGTTTTTT.

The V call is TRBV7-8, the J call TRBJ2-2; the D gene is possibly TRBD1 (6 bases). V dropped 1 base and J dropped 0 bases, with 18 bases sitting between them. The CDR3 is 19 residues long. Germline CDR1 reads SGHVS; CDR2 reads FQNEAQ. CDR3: CASSLGRQGYYANTGELFF. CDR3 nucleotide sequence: TGTGCCAGCAGCTTAGGCCGCCAGGGGTATTACGCGAACACCGGGGAGCTGTTTTTT.

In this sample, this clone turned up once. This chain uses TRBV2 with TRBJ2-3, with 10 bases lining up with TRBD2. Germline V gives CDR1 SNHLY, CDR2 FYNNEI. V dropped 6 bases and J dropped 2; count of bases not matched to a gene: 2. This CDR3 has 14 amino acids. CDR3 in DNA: TGTGCCAGCAGACTAGCGGGGCTCACAGATACGCAGTATTTT. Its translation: CASRLAGLTDTQYF. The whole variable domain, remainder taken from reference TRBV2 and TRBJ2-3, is EPEVTQTPSHQVTQMGQEVILRCVPISNHLYFYWYRQILGQKVEFLVSFYNNEISEKSEIFDDQFSVERPDGSNFTLKIRSTKLEDSAMYFCASRLAGLTDTQYFGPGTRLTVL.

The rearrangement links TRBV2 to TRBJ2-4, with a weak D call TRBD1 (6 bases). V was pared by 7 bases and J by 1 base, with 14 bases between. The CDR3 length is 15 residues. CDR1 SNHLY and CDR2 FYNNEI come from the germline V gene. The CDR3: CASKDVRGAKNIQYF. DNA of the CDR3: TGTGCCAGCAAGGACGTCAGGGGTGCCAAAAACATTCAGTACTTC.

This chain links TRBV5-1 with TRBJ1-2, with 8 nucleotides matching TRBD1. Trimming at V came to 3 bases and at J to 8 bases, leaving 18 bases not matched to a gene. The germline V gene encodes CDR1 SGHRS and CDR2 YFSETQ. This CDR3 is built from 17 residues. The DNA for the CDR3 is TGCGCCAGCAGCTACCATAACGACAGGGGTATATCGGGGGGCTACACCTTC. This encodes CASSYHNDRGISGGYTF. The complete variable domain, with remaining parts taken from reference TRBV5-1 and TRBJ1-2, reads KAGVTQTPRYLIKTRGQQVTLSCSPISGHRSVSWYQQTPGQGLQFLFEYFSETQRNKGNFPGRFSGRQFSNSRSEMNVSTLELGDSALYLCASSYHNDRGISGGYTFGSGTRLTVV.

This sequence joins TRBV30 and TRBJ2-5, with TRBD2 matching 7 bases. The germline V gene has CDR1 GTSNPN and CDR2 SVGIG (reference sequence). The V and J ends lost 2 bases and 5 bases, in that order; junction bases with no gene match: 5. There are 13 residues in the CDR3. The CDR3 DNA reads TGTGCCTGGAGTCGACTAGCTCAGGAGACCCAGTACTTC. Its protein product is CAWSRLAQETQYF. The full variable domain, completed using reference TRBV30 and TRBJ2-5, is SQTIHQWPATLVQPVGSPLSLECTVEGTSNPNLYWYRQAAGRGLQLLFYSVGIGQISSEVPQNLSASRPQDRQFILSSKKLLLSDSGFYLCAWSRLAQETQYFGPGTRLLVL.

DNA for the CDR3: TGTGCCAGCAGCTTAGCTCAGGCCTCCGGGAGGAGTAATGAGCAGTTCTTC. Protein sequence: CASSLAQASGRSNEQFF. The chain employs TRBV7-2 and TRBJ2-1, with TRBD2 matching over 7 bases. Germline V gene lookup returns CDR1 SGHTA and CDR2 FQGNSA. V shed 0 bases and J 7 bases; nucleotides not matched to a gene: 12. The CDR3 consists of 17 residues.

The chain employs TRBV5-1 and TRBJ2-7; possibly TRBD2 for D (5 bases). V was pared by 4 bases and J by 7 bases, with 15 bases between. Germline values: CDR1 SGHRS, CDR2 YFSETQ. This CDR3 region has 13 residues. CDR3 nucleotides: TGCGCCAGCAGCGGACTCCCTTCTGCGGAGCAGTACTTC. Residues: CASSGLPSAEQYF.

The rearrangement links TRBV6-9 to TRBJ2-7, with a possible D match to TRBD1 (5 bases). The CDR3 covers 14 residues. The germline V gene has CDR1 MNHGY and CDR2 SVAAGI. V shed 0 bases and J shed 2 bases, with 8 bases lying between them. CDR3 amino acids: CASSYSGVPYEQYF. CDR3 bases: TGTGCCAGCAGTTATTCAGGGGTTCCCTACGAGCAGTACTTC.

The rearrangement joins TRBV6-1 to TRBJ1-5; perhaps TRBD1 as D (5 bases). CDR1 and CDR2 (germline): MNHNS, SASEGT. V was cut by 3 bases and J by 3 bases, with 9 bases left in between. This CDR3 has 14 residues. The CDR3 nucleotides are TGTGCCAGCAGTGAGATAGGGGCCAATCAGCCCCAGCATTTT. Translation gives CASSEIGANQPQHF.

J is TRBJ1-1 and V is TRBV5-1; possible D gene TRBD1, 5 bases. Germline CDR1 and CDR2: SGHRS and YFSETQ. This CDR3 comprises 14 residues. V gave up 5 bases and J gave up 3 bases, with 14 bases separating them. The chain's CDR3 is CASRGLPGDTEAFF. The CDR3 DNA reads TGCGCCAGCAGGGGTCTTCCGGGGGACACTGAAGCTTTCTTT.

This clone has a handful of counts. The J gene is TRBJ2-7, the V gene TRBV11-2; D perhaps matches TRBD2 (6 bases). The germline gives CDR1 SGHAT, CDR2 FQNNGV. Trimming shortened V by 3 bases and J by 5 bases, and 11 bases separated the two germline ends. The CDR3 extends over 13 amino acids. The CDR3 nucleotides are TGTGCCAGCAGCTTGGGGGGAAACAACGAGCAGTACTTC. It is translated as CASSLGGNNEQYF.

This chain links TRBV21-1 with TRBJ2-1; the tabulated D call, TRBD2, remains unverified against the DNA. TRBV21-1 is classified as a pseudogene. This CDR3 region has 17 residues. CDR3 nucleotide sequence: TGTGCCAGCAGCAAAGTAACTAAAAAATCGTTGCACAATGAGCAGTTCTTC. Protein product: CASSKVTKKSLHNEQFF.

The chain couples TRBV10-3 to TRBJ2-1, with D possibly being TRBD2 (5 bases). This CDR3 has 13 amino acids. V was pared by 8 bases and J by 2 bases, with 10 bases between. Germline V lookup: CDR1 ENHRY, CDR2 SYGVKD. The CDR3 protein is CAISDLAYNEQFF. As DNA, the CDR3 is TGTGCCATCTCGGACTTGGCCTACAATGAGCAGTTCTTC.

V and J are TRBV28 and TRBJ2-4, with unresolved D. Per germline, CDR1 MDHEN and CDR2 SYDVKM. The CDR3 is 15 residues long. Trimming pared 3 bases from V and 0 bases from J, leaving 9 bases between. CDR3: CASSFQRLAKNIQYF. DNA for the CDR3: TGTGCCAGCAGTTTCCAGAGGCTAGCCAAAAACATTCAGTACTTC. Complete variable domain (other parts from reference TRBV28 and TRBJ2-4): DVKVTQSSRYLVKRTGEKVFLECVQDMDHENMFWYRQDPGLGLRLIYFSYDVKMKEKGDIPEGYSVSREKKERFSLILESASTNQTSMYLCASSFQRLAKNIQYFGAGTRLSVL.

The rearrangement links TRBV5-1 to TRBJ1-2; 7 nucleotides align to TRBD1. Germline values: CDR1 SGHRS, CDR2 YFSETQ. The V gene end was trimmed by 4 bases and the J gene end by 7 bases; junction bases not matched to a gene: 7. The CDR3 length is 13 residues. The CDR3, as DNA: TGCGCCAGCAGCACCGACAGGGTCACTGGCTACACCTTC. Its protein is CASSTDRVTGYTF.

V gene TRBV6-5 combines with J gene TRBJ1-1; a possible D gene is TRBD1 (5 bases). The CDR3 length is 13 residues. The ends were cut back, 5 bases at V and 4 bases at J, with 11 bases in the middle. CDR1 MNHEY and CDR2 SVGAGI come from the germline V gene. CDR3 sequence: CASSPQGTTEAFF. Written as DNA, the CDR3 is TGTGCCAGCAGTCCTCAGGGTACCACTGAAGCTTTCTTT.